These T cell receptor beta chains were read from a single sample in a study of beta chain features in type 1 diabetes. Sequencing was performed with immunoSEQ multiplex PCR; in TCRdb, only in-frame clones are kept and a portion is missing. Among over 300,000 clones listed, around 8.5% were seen once. Sequenced sample: central memory CD4+ T cells from blood. These receptors came from a man aged 25 to 45 with type 1 diabetes. Both conserved end residues are part of each CDR3. The D gene is left open where the match is weak.

.,TRBV10-2,TRBJ1-1,CASSVEVLNTEAFF
.,TRBV30,TRBJ2-2,CAWSPLVTGELFF
TRBD1,TRBV7-9,TRBJ1-2,CASSPVGQGGALAYGYTF
.,TRBV4-2,TRBJ1-2,CASSPGGVVDYGYTF
TRBD1,TRBV5-4,TRBJ2-7,CASSSKQGAGEQYF
.,TRBV30,TRBJ1-2,CAWSRTDLNGYTF
.,TRBV10-1,TRBJ1-4,CASSPGTPTLFF
.,TRBV7-2,TRBJ2-1,CASSPGTPGMAQFF
.,TRBV2,TRBJ1-2,CASGADYGYTF
.,TRBV6-5,TRBJ2-7,CASSKLGYEQYF
.,TRBV28,TRBJ1-2,CASRLTVVGGYTF
TRBD1,TRBV7-2,TRBJ2-3,CASRRGQGLVDTQYF
.,TRBV18,TRBJ2-5,CASSRPQETQYF
TRBD1,TRBV9,TRBJ2-3,CASSVARDRPTTQYF
.,TRBV5-1,TRBJ2-3,CASSLNPDTQYF
TRBD2,TRBV9,TRBJ2-3,CASSPSGGAGTDTQYF
TRBD2,TRBV2,TRBJ2-1,CASMPGLAGTNEQFF
.,TRBV10-3,TRBJ2-1,CAIKEGSYNEQFF
TRBD1,TRBV28,TRBJ2-1,CASSSTPFGTGIYNEQFF
.,TRBV4-3,TRBJ1-1,CASSQAGFGRGSEAFF
.,TRBV7-9,TRBJ2-7,CASSREYEQYF
TRBD2,TRBV15,TRBJ2-3,CATSERGDTDTQYF
.,TRBV18,TRBJ2-3,CASSPVAASTDTQYF
TRBD1,TRBV4-1,TRBJ1-1,CASSRDQTGTGVLNTEAFF
.,TRBV2,TRBJ2-3,CASSPNVMDTQYF
.,TRBV29-1,TRBJ1-1,CSVEHRGGRSEAFF
TRBD2,TRBV27,TRBJ2-1,CASSKRTGGEQFF
.,TRBV30,TRBJ1-1,CAWSVTYSYGAFF
.,TRBV7-2,TRBJ1-3,CASSLVGFSGNTIYF
.,TRBV23-1,TRBJ1-1,CASSQSRRGYTEAFF
.,TRBV6-1,TRBJ2-2,CASRAGQNTGELFF
TRBD2,TRBV7-9,TRBJ2-1,CASSVGLADNEQFF
.,TRBV5-1,TRBJ2-5,CASSFTLTTQETQYF
.,TRBV5-8,TRBJ1-2,CASSWGQIGYTF
.,TRBV29-1,TRBJ1-4,CSVVGSGEVNEKLFF
.,TRBV6-5,TRBJ2-1,CASSSAASYNEQFF
.,TRBV4-3,TRBJ1-2,CASSPFGADTNIYGYTF
.,TRBV5-1,TRBJ2-7,CASSLRQGYEQYF
TRBD2,TRBV28,TRBJ2-5,CASSFYLAGGRETQYF
.,TRBV7-2,TRBJ2-7,CASSLGGGPSSYEQYF